Listed here are 23 T cell receptor beta chains from one sample, sequenced in a study of vaccination effects on CD4 cells after COVID-19 (dated by TCRdb to between 2021 and 2023). After around 11 days of culture, CD4+ T cells were isolated with the EasySep CD4+ T cell isolation kit. Participants received two doses of either the BNT162b2 or the mRNA-1273 mRNA SARS-CoV-2 vaccine. Libraries were constructed by the immunoSEQ multiplex PCR assay. TCRdb stores this immuneACCESS table with in-frame sequences only. Part of the clones is absent; in the studies checked, under half of the shortfall reflects unresolved V genes, and no reason is known for the rest. For this sample the table gives about 45,000 clones, of which 60% to 75% were detected only once. The top ten clones comprise about 8.6% of the sample. No antigen is known for these receptors. This material consisted of CD4+ T cells from PBMCs cultured without peptide, taken after COVID-19 vaccination. These receptors all come from a human donor who received a COVID-19 vaccine.

V usage is TRBV7-9 and J usage is TRBJ1-1, with 8 nucleotides matching TRBD1. Per the germline V gene, CDR1 is SEHNR and CDR2 is FQNEAQ (reference sequence). CDR3 length equals 15 residues. Trimming at V came to 5 bases and at J to 1 base, leaving 6 bases not matched to a gene. CDR3 bases: TGTGCCAGCAGCAACGACAGGGGAAAGAACACTGAAGCTTTCTTT. Translation: CASSNDRGKNTEAFF.

The rearrangement links TRBV18 to TRBJ2-1, with 8 positions matching TRBD2. CDR1 KGHSH and CDR2 LQKENI come from the germline V gene. This CDR3 is built from 16 residues. The V segment lost 2 bases and the J segment 9 bases; nucleotides outside the gene matches: 12. The CDR3 protein is CASSPAGGGSGSEQFF. The CDR3, as DNA: TGTGCCAGCTCACCAGCTGGCGGGGGGAGTGGAAGTGAGCAGTTCTTC.

The chain has TRBV9 and TRBJ2-2, with D tentatively TRBD2 (6 bases). Trimming pared 0 bases from V and 7 bases from J, leaving 7 bases between. The length of the CDR3 is 13 residues. The germline V gene encodes CDR1 SGDLS and CDR2 YYNGEE. The CDR3 loop is CASSVASVGELFF. The CDR3 DNA is TGTGCCAGCAGCGTAGCTAGCGTCGGGGAGCTGTTTTTT.

This clone was recorded a few times. The chain has TRBV2 and TRBJ1-6; D call uncertain. Germline V gene sequence: CDR1 SNHLY, CDR2 FYNNEI. The CDR3 is made up of 15 amino acids. V was clipped by 2 bases and J by 4 bases, with 9 bases between them. CDR3 bases: TGTGCCAGCAGTGAATTCGGGCCTTATAATTCACCCCTCCACTTT. It specifies CASSEFGPYNSPLHF. The full variable domain, its missing parts supplied by reference TRBV2 and TRBJ1-6, is EPEVTQTPSHQVTQMGQEVILRCVPISNHLYFYWYRQILGQKVEFLVSFYNNEISEKSEIFDDQFSVERPDGSNFTLKIRSTKLEDSAMYFCASSEFGPYNSPLHFGNGTRLTVT.

The J gene is TRBJ2-7, the V gene TRBV14, with 8 bases fitting TRBD2. Germline CDR1 reads SGHDN; CDR2 reads FVKESK. The V and J ends lost 8 bases and 2 bases, in that order; junction bases with no gene match: 5. The CDR3 has 13 residues. The CDR3 DNA reads TGTGCCAGCGGACTAGCTGGAACCTACGAGCAGTACTTC. Translating it yields CASGLAGTYEQYF.

The chain joins TRBV19 to TRBJ2-5; the D gene is possibly TRBD1 (6 bases). Looked up from germline, CDR1 is LNHDA and CDR2 is SQIVND (reference sequence). The V gene lost 2 bases and the J gene lost 5 bases, with 15 bases spanning the gap. CDR3 length equals 15 residues. CDR3: CASSIFGGRGETQYF. The CDR3 DNA follows: TGTGCCAGTAGTATATTTGGGGGCCGCGGGGAGACCCAGTACTTC.

The chain carries TRBV5-1 and TRBJ1-1, with D possibly matching TRBD1 (5 bases). Germline CDR1 SGHRS, CDR2 YFSETQ. This CDR3 is 17 amino acids long. The V gene lost 2 bases and the J gene lost 2 bases, with 19 bases spanning the gap. The chain's CDR3 is CASSFGGASRVNTEAFF. In nucleotides, the CDR3 is TGCGCCAGCAGCTTCGGAGGGGCCTCAAGGGTCAACACTGAAGCTTTCTTT.

The rearrangement uses TRBV6-1 and TRBJ1-6; D may be TRBD1 (5 bases). The CDR3 runs 17 residues. The germline V gene encodes CDR1 MNHNS and CDR2 SASEGT. V lost 0 bases and J lost 0, with 9 bases in between. The CDR3 DNA reads TGTGCCAGCAGTGAAGCCCGGGGGGGCTCCTATAATTCACCCCTCCACTTT. It yields the protein CASSEARGGSYNSPLHF.

This chain links TRBV27 with TRBJ2-4; 14 bases are shared with TRBD2. Trimming removed 5 bases from V and 6 bases from J; junction bases left unmatched: 15. This CDR3 comprises 19 residues. Germline V CDR1 and CDR2: MNHEY, SMNVEV (reference sequence). CDR3: CASSERTSGRRGFRNIQYF. The DNA for the CDR3 is TGTGCCAGCAGTGAAAGGACTAGCGGGAGGCGCGGGTTTAGAAACATTCAGTACTTC.

This clone occurred a few times. This sequence joins TRBV29-1 and TRBJ2-7; TRBD1 aligns across 9 bases. The germline V gene has CDR1 SQVTM and CDR2 ANQGSEA. The CDR3 totals 13 residues. The ends lost 6 bases at V and 5 bases at J; junction bases unmatched: 8. CDR3 in DNA: TGCAGCGTGGGACAGGGCCGTGAGAACGAGCAGTACTTC. It is translated as CSVGQGRENEQYF.

This rearrangement joins TRBV27 to TRBJ1-6; D not resolved. Trimming left V 0 bases short and J 6 bases short, with 12 bases between. The CDR3 is 16 residues long. The V gene's germline CDR1 is MNHEY and CDR2 SMNVEV (reference sequence). The CDR3 DNA follows: TGTGCCAGCAGTTTATCGGCAGTCATGGGTAATTCACCCCTCCACTTT. It encodes CASSLSAVMGNSPLHF.

The chain employs TRBV6-5 and TRBJ1-4, with TRBD1 identical over 7 bases. CDR1 and CDR2 from the germline V gene are MNHEY and SVGAGI. J gave up 7 bases and V 10 bases, and 12 bases lay outside the gene matches. The CDR3 totals 14 residues. The CDR3 region has the DNA TGTGCCACCAAACCGGGACAGTGGGGTGAAAAACTGTTTTTT. It codes for CATKPGQWGEKLFF.

The chain carries TRBV7-6 and TRBJ1-2; no definite D call. CDR3 length: 11 residues. Germline CDR1 and CDR2: SGHVS and FNYEAQ. Trimming cost V 4 bases and J 7 bases, with 7 bases left between them. CDR3 sequence: CASSSLRGYTF. CDR3 nucleotides: TGTGCCAGCAGCTCCCTTCGTGGCTACACCTTC. The variable domain in full, completed from reference TRBV7-6 and TRBJ1-2, reads GAGVSQSPRYKVTKRGQDVALRCDPISGHVSLYWYRQALGQGPEFLTYFNYEAQQDKSGLPNDRFSAERPEGSISTLTIQRTEQRDSAMYRCASSSLRGYTFGSGTRLTVV.

The V and J genes are TRBV5-4 and TRBJ2-5; D is unresolved. V lost 4 bases and J 0 bases, leaving 4 bases between the germline ends. The CDR3 loop spans 12 amino acids. Germline V gene lookup returns CDR1 SGHNT and CDR2 YYREEE (reference sequence). CDR3: CASSAYQETQYF. The CDR3 DNA sequence: TGTGCCAGCAGCGCCTACCAAGAGACCCAGTACTTC.

This chain uses TRBV3-1 (or the pseudogene TRBV3-2) with TRBJ1-3; D is possibly TRBD1 (6 bases). Germline V lookup: CDR1 LGHDT, CDR2 YNNKEL (reference sequence). The CDR3 has 18 amino acids. V dropped 0 bases and J dropped 1 base, with 16 bases sitting between them. This chain's CDR3 is CASSQDLGRGASGNTIYF. The CDR3 region has the DNA TGTGCCAGCAGCCAAGATTTAGGTAGGGGGGCTTCTGGAAACACCATATATTTT.

V usage is TRBV6-5 and J usage is TRBJ2-6; possible D gene TRBD2, 6 bases. Trimming stripped 5 bases from V and 0 bases from J, with 8 bases between. Germline loops: CDR1 MNHEY, CDR2 SVGAGI. This CDR3 contains 15 residues. The CDR3 sequence is CASSTGSSGANVLTF. The CDR3 DNA reads as TGTGCCAGCAGTACCGGGAGCTCTGGGGCCAACGTCCTGACTTTC.

This clone rates as medium-sized. The chain is built from TRBV6-5 and TRBJ1-3; D is unresolved. The CDR3 runs to 15 residues. Germline-derived CDR1 and CDR2 are MNHEY and SVGAGI. V dropped 2 bases and J dropped 2 bases, with 10 bases sitting between them. This chain's CDR3 is CASSYVGKPGNTIYF. CDR3 coding DNA: TGTGCCAGCAGTTACGTCGGGAAACCTGGAAACACCATATATTTT.

The chain couples TRBV7-8 to TRBJ2-2; weak D call: TRBD1 (6 bases). The CDR3 sequence is 18 residues long. The V end was cut by 2 bases, the J end by 7 bases, with 23 bases between. Germline V gene data show CDR1 as SGHVS and CDR2 as FQNEAQ. The CDR3 DNA reads as TGTGCCAGCAGCTTATTTGCAGGAATGGGCAGAGGGGGCGGGGAGCTGTTTTTT. Translated: CASSLFAGMGRGGGELFF.

V gene TRBV4-1 combines with J gene TRBJ1-1; D uncertain. The CDR3 length is 14 residues. Trimming pared 0 bases from V and 2 bases from J, leaving 7 bases between. Germline V gene sequence: CDR1 MGHRA, CDR2 YSYEKL. The DNA of the CDR3 is TGCGCCAGCAGCCAAGATGGCGTTAACACTGAAGCTTTCTTT. It translates to CASSQDGVNTEAFF.

This chain joins TRBV12-5 and TRBJ1-2; 8 bases align to TRBD1. The junction had 6 bases not matched to a gene; V was cut back by 1 base and J by 8 bases. The CDR3 sequence is 14 residues long. The germline gives CDR1 LGHNT, CDR2 FRNRAP. CDR3: CASGLGTGRKGYTF. CDR3 DNA sequence: TGTGCTAGTGGTTTGGGGACAGGGAGGAAAGGCTACACCTTC.

The chain uses TRBV4-1 and TRBJ1-6; D might be TRBD1 (6 bases). The ends were cut back, 1 base at V and 9 bases at J, with 19 bases in the middle. The CDR3 is 17 residues long. Germline loops: CDR1 MGHRA, CDR2 YSYEKL. The CDR3 loop is CASSQGGGRNLGSPLHF. The CDR3 nucleotides read TGCGCCAGCAGCCAAGGGGGGGGGCGTAATCTTGGTTCACCCCTCCACTTT.

The J gene is TRBJ1-1, the V gene TRBV6-1; weak D call: TRBD1 (5 bases). V was shortened by 3 bases and J by 1 base, with 12 bases between the two germline ends. Looked up from germline, CDR1 is MNHNS and CDR2 is SASEGT. The length of the CDR3 is 15 residues. The CDR3 loop is CASSDRDVKNTEAFF. CDR3 DNA sequence: TGTGCCAGCAGTGACCGGGACGTCAAGAACACTGAAGCTTTCTTT.

The chain couples TRBV6-4 to TRBJ2-3, with D hard to call. CDR1 is MRHNA and CDR2 is SNTAGT in the germline V gene. The length of the CDR3 is 11 residues. V lost 4 bases and J lost 6, with 5 bases in between. Here the CDR3 DNA reads TGTGCCAGCAGTGTTGGGGATACGCAGTATTTT. Translating it yields CASSVGDTQYF.